A selection of T cell receptor beta chains follows, all from one sample in a study of control samples from healthy donors and cancer patients. Clones were read by immunoSEQ multiplex PCR, and TCRdb kept only the in-frame ones, dropping some. The top ten clones hold around 8.1% of a sample with about 130,000 clones, around 93% of them seen once. Sequenced sample: blood. The receptors stem from a man between 18 and 29 years old in good health. CDR3s include the opening cysteine and the closing phenylalanine or tryptophan. D genes are given only for firm matches. Some rows mark clone size as missing; the rest say once, few, many or name a class of expanded clone.

>-|TRBV16|TRBJ2-2|TRBD2
TGTGCCAGCAGCCAGGGACTAGCCGGCGCCGGGGAGCTGTTTTTT
CASSQGLAGAGELFF
>-|TRBV15|TRBJ1-1|-
TGTGCCACCAGCAGGGATCCGGACACTGAAGCTTTCTTT
CATSRDPDTEAFF
>-|TRBV27|TRBJ2-2|TRBD2
TGTGCCAGCAGTTTAGGACTAGCGGGGGGTCGGACCGGGGAGCTGTTTTTT
CASSLGLAGGRTGELFF
>-|TRBV11-2|TRBJ2-7|-
TGTGCCAGCAGCGCATTCTTTAGGAGGCCTCGCTACGAGCAGTACTTC
CASSAFFRRPRYEQYF
>-|TRBV7-9|TRBJ2-2|-
TGTGCCAGCAGCTTACGGGACACGAACACCGGGGAGCTGTTTTTT
CASSLRDTNTGELFF
>-|TRBV29-1|TRBJ2-7|TRBD1
TGCAGCGTTGGTGGGACAGGGTTCGGCGAGCAGTACTTC
CSVGGTGFGEQYF
>-|TRBV3-1/TRBV3-2|TRBJ2-1|TRBD2
TGTGCCAGCAGCCAAGGGGGACTAGCGGGGGTTAATGAGCAGTTCTTC
CASSQGGLAGVNEQFF
>-|TRBV6-5|TRBJ1-1|-
TGTGCCAGCAGTTTTGGGAGGAACACTGAAGCTTTCTTT
CASSFGRNTEAFF
>-|TRBV27|TRBJ2-7|-
TGTGCCAGCAGTTTATCCGGGCCCTACGAGCAGTACTTC
CASSLSGPYEQYF
>-|TRBV10-1|TRBJ2-6|-
TGCGCCAGCTCTGGAGGGGGGCCAGGGGCCAACGTCCTGACTTTC
CASSGGGPGANVLTF
>-|TRBV20-1|TRBJ2-1|-
TGCAGTGCTAGTAATCCGCATGAGCAGTTCTTC
CSASNPHEQFF
>-|TRBV9|TRBJ1-4|-
TGTGCCAGCAGCGCGGTGGGGGTAACTAATGAAAAACTGTTTTTT
CASSAVGVTNEKLFF
>few|TRBV25-1|TRBJ1-4|-
TGTGCCAGCAGTGATAGTCCGGGCTCGATAGGGCATGAAAAACTGTTTTTT
CASSDSPGSIGHEKLFF
>-|TRBV5-1|TRBJ1-2|-
TGCGCCAGCAGAATCTCGTCTAACTATGGCTACACCTTC
CASRISSNYGYTF
>-|TRBV6-5|TRBJ1-1|-
TGTGCCAGCAGACGGGCTATGAACACTGAAGCTTTCTTT
CASRRAMNTEAFF
>-|TRBV19|TRBJ2-7|TRBD1
TGTGCCAGTAGTATGGGGACAGGGGGCCACGAGCAGTACTTC
CASSMGTGGHEQYF
>-|TRBV7-2|TRBJ1-3|-
TGTGCCAGCAGCTTCGGGGGGGGAAACACCATATATTTT
CASSFGGGNTIYF
>-|TRBV2|TRBJ2-5|-
TGTGCCAGCACCCGAAGGGGGGGAGTCCAAGAGACCCAGTACTTC
CASTRRGGVQETQYF
>-|TRBV7-2|TRBJ2-1|-
TGTGCCATCAGGGTAAACGAGCTAGCCTACAATGAGCAGTTCTTC
CAIRVNELAYNEQFF
>once|TRBV4-1|TRBJ1-2|TRBD1
TGCGCCAGCAGCCAATCCTTGACAGGGGACTACACCTTC
CASSQSLTGDYTF
>once|TRBV19|TRBJ2-7|TRBD1
TGTGCCAGTAGTACCCGACAGGGGACTGTCCACGAGCAGTACTTC
CASSTRQGTVHEQYF
>once|TRBV30|TRBJ1-2|TRBD1
TGTGCCTGGAGCCGGGACAGGTATGGCTACACCTTC
CAWSRDRYGYTF
>-|TRBV27|TRBJ2-1|TRBD2
TGTGCCAGCAGTCCATTCGGGGGGGGGCCGGTCCCCGAGCAGTTCTTC
CASSPFGGGPVPEQFF
>-|TRBV5-1|TRBJ1-3|-
TGCGCCAGCAGCTACAGTACTGGAAACACCATATATTTT
CASSYSTGNTIYF
>-|TRBV7-9|TRBJ1-1|-
TGTGCCAGCAGCTTAGAGGGGAATGAAGCTTTCTTT
CASSLEGNEAFF
>-|TRBV6-5|TRBJ2-1|-
TGTGCCAGTAGGCGCTCCGTGCTGGCCGCGGTTGAGCAGTTCTTC
CASRRSVLAAVEQFF
>-|TRBV13|TRBJ2-5|TRBD2
TGTGCCAGCAGCTTAGAGGCTAGCGGGGGGATCCAAGAGACCCAGTACTTC
CASSLEASGGIQETQYF
>-|TRBV7-9|TRBJ1-2|-
TGTGCCAGCAGCTTGGTTCAGCGGTATGGCTACACCTTC
CASSLVQRYGYTF
>-|TRBV30|TRBJ1-1|-
TGTGCCTGGAGTCCCGGGGCCCTCACTGAAGCTTTCTTT
CAWSPGALTEAFF
>-|TRBV18|TRBJ1-2|-
TGTGCCAGCTCAAAATGGAACTATGGCTACACCTTC
CASSKWNYGYTF
>-|TRBV19|TRBJ1-5|-
TGTGCCAGTAGTAGAGGGGGGGGTGAGGATAGCAATCAGCCCCAGCATTTT
CASSRGGGEDSNQPQHF
>-|TRBV7-3|TRBJ2-3|-
TGTGCCAGCAGCGCCTCCGGGTCGTTAAGGTGGGCAGATACGCAGTATTTT
CASSASGSLRWADTQYF
>-|TRBV7-9|TRBJ2-1|TRBD2
TGTGCCAGCAGCCGACTAGCGGGGGGTGCTTACAATGAGCAGTTCTTC
CASSRLAGGAYNEQFF
>once|TRBV30|TRBJ1-6|-
TGTGCCTGGAGCTACGGGAATAATTCACCCCTCCACTTT
CAWSYGNNSPLHF
>-|TRBV7-9|TRBJ2-7|TRBD2
TGTGCCAGCAGCCCTCCGGGACTAGCTAAGTACGAGCAGTACTTC
CASSPPGLAKYEQYF
>-|TRBV4-1|TRBJ1-5|-
TGCGCCAGCAGCCCAAGGCTCGTGATTAATAGCAATCAGCCCCAGCATTTT
CASSPRLVINSNQPQHF
>few|TRBV5-1|TRBJ2-7|-
TGCGCCAGCAGCTTGGCCGGGGGGCCGTACTACGAGCAGTACTTC
CASSLAGGPYYEQYF
>-|TRBV7-6|TRBJ2-1|TRBD2
TGTGCCAGCAGCCCCGGGAGGGGCCCCTACAATGAGCAGTTCTTC
CASSPGRGPYNEQFF
>-|TRBV10-2|TRBJ1-4|TRBD1
TGCGCCAGCAGGCAAAGACAGGGGAAGGATGAAAAACTGTTTTTT
CASRQRQGKDEKLFF
>-|TRBV19|TRBJ2-3|-
TGTGCCAGTAGTTGGGGGGATCAGGCAGATACGCAGTATTTT
CASSWGDQADTQYF
>-|TRBV5-1|TRBJ2-5|TRBD2
TGCGCCAGCAGCTTCGGGGTTGGCGGGGGGGAGGAGACCCAGTACTTC
CASSFGVGGGEETQYF
>-|TRBV6-5|TRBJ1-5|TRBD1
TGTGCCAGCAGCATAGCACAGGGGTCGACCCAGCATTTT
CASSIAQGSTQHF
>-|TRBV21-1|TRBJ1-2|-
TGTGCCAGCAGCAGCTCATCGCGGAAGGACTATGGCTACACCTTC
CASSSSSRKDYGYTF
>-|TRBV9|TRBJ1-2|TRBD1
TGTGCCAGCAGCGCCCTCTCCCAGGGGGCGCAAGGCTACACCTTC
CASSALSQGAQGYTF
>-|TRBV20-1|TRBJ2-7|TRBD2
TGCAGTGCTAGTTCGCCGGGGGGAAGCGACGAGCAGTACTTC
CSASSPGGSDEQYF
>-|TRBV9|TRBJ2-1|TRBD2
TGTGCCAGCACACCTAGCGGGGTGCCCAATGAGCAGTTCTTC
CASTPSGVPNEQFF
>-|TRBV6-5|TRBJ1-4|-
TGTGCCAGCAGTTACTCGGAGGCAACTAATGAAAAACTGTTTTTT
CASSYSEATNEKLFF
>-|TRBV6-5|TRBJ1-1|-
TGTGCCAGCAGACAGGGTTGGGACACTGAAGCTTTCTTT
CASRQGWDTEAFF
>-|TRBV5-1|TRBJ1-1|TRBD1
TGCGCCAGTGGACAGGGGCCGGCATCCCATGAGGCTTTCTTT
CASGQGPASHEAFF